The 12 T cell receptor beta chains below all came from one sample that was sequenced in a study of CD4 T cells in relation to SARS-CoV-2 and coronaviruses. Antigen specificity for these receptors is unknown. Before the COVID-19 pandemic, during about 2011-2019, CD4+ T cells were taken from unexposed donors. After roughly ten days of culture, CD4+ T cells were isolated. The data were produced by immunoSEQ multiplex PCR, yet TCRdb's version contains in-frame clones alone and is incomplete. This table has 25,000 to 30,000 clones, about 70% appearing once. The sample consisted of CD4+ T cells from PBMCs, cultured in vitro. Receptors originate from a human donor in good health.

The V and J genes are TRBV9 and TRBJ1-2, with 8 bases aligning to TRBD1. Germline trimming cut 1 base from V and 4 bases from J; bases unmatched to any gene: 3. The CDR3 covers 14 residues. The germline V gene has CDR1 SGDLS and CDR2 YYNGEE. The CDR3 bases are TGTGCCAGCAGCGTACAGGGGGCGGGCTATGGCTACACCTTC. Its translation is CASSVQGAGYGYTF.

This clone has only a few counts. This chain joins TRBV11-2 and TRBJ1-4, with D perhaps TRBD1 (5 bases). The CDR3 is 14 amino acids. V lost 4 bases and J lost 8, with 14 bases in between. Germline V gene sequence: CDR1 SGHAT, CDR2 FQNNGV. The CDR3: CASSSWEKGEKLFF. The DNA of the CDR3 is TGTGCCAGCAGCTCATGGGAAAAGGGGGAAAAACTGTTTTTT.

The J gene is TRBJ1-5, the V gene TRBV3-1 (or the pseudogene TRBV3-2), with 7 nucleotides matching TRBD1. In germline, CDR1 is LGHDT, CDR2 YNNKEL (reference sequence). The CDR3 is 17 residues long. V gave up 3 bases and J gave up 1 base; unmatched junction bases: 9. CDR3 coding DNA: TGTGCCAGCAGCCAGAACCCAGGGGGAACGAGCAATCAGCCCCAGCATTTT. Translation gives CASSQNPGGTSNQPQHF.

J is TRBJ2-7 and V is TRBV7-2, with D possibly being TRBD1 or TRBD2 (5 bases each). The V end lost 4 bases, the J end lost 3 bases, and 13 bases lay between the germline ends. This CDR3 contains 14 residues. CDR1 and CDR2 from the germline V gene are SGHTA and FQGNSA. The CDR3 reads CASSSGTPYYEQYF. The CDR3 DNA is TGTGCCAGCAGCTCCGGGACCCCCTACTACGAGCAGTACTTC.

V usage is TRBV5-1 and J usage is TRBJ2-4; TRBD1 aligns across 7 bases. Germline CDR1 and CDR2: SGHRS and YFSETQ. Losses at the gene ends were 2 bases for V and 6 bases for J; bases not matched to a gene: 5. The CDR3 length is 14 residues. For the CDR3, the DNA is TGCGCCAGCAGCTTCGAGGACAGGCGAAACATTCAGTACTTC. Translating it yields CASSFEDRRNIQYF.

This rearrangement joins TRBV5-1 to TRBJ1-4; no definite D call. The CDR3 has 13 amino acids. Germline V lookup: CDR1 SGHRS, CDR2 YFSETQ. V was cut by 0 bases and J by 4 bases, with 4 bases left in between. The CDR3 here is CASSLDFNEKLFF. The CDR3 DNA is TGCGCCAGCAGCTTGGACTTTAATGAAAAACTGTTTTTT.

The chain links TRBV7-2 to TRBJ2-6, with 9 bases that match TRBD1. J was trimmed by 0 bases and V by 5 bases; bases with no gene match: 5. The CDR3 runs to 17 residues. Germline V gene lookup returns CDR1 SGHTA and CDR2 FQGNSA. For the CDR3, the DNA is TGTGCCAGCAGCCGGGGGACAGGGTCCTCTGGGGCCAACGTCCTGACTTTC. Protein sequence: CASSRGTGSSGANVLTF.

J is TRBJ2-3 and V is TRBV10-3, with 9 nucleotides matching TRBD2. The CDR3 is 17 residues long. Trimming took 3 bases from V and 2 from J; bases not matched to a gene: 9. Germline CDR1 is ENHRY and CDR2 is SYGVKD. The CDR3, as DNA: TGTGCCATCAGTGATCAAGCGGGAGGCCCCTCCACAGATACGCAGTATTTT. Its translation: CAISDQAGGPSTDTQYF.

The chain employs TRBV7-2 and TRBJ2-4; D not certain. Germline CDR1 is SGHTA and CDR2 is FQGNSA. Trimming cost V 3 bases and J 1 base, with 7 bases left between them. This CDR3 is 14 amino acids long. CDR3 bases: TGTGCCAGCAGCTTTTCCTCGGCCAAAAACATTCAGTACTTC. Translating it yields CASSFSSAKNIQYF.

The chain joins TRBV7-2 to TRBJ2-7, with TRBD1 matching over 7 bases. The CDR3 runs to 14 residues. Germline trimming cut 4 bases from V and 1 base from J; bases unmatched to any gene: 4. Germline V gene data show CDR1 as SGHTA and CDR2 as FQGNSA. The CDR3 DNA reads as TGTGCCAGCAGCTCCCTACAGGGGTCCTACGAGCAGTACTTC. Amino acid sequence: CASSSLQGSYEQYF.

There are a few counts of this clone. The chain joins TRBV4-2 to TRBJ2-4, with D unclear. From germline, CDR1 is LGHNA and CDR2 YNFKEQ. The CDR3 has 16 residues. Deletions cut 4 bases from V and 0 bases from J, with 13 bases between. The CDR3 nucleotides are TGTGCCAGCAGCCCGTCCGCACAGCTAGCCAAAAACATTCAGTACTTC. It encodes CASSPSAQLAKNIQYF.

The rearrangement uses TRBV11-2 and TRBJ2-2; TRBD2 might be the D (7 bases). The germline V gene encodes CDR1 SGHAT and CDR2 FQNNGV. CDR3 size: 16 residues. V was cut by 4 bases and J by 4 bases, with 16 bases left in between. The CDR3 nucleotides read TGTGCCAGCAGCTACGACGGGGGGCGTGGCACCGGGGAGCTGTTTTTT. Amino acids: CASSYDGGRGTGELFF.